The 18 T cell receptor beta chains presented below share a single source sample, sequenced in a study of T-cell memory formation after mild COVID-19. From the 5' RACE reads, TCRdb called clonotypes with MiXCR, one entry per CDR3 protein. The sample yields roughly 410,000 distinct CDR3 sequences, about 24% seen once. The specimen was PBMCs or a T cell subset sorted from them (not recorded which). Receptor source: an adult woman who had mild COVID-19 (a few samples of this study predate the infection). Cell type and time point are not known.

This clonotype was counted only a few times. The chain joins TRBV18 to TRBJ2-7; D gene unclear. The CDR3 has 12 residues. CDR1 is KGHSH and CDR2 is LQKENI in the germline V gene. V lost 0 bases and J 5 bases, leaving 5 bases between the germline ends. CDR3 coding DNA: TGTGCCAGCTCACCACCGAGTAACGAGCAGTACTTC. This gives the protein CASSPPSNEQYF.

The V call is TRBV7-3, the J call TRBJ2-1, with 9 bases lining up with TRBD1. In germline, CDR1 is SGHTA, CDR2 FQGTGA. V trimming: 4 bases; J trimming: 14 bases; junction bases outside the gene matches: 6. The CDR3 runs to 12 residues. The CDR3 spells CASSSGQGIKFF. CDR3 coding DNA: TGTGCCAGCAGCTCCGGACAGGGGATCAAGTTCTTC.

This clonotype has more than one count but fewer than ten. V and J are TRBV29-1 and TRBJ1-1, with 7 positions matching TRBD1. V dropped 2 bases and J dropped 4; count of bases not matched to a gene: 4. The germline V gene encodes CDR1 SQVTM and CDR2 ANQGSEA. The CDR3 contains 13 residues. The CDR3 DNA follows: TGCAGCGTTGAACCCAGGGGGGCCACTGAAGCTTTCTTT. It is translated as CSVEPRGATEAFF. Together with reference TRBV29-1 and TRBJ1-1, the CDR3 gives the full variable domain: SAVISQKPSRDICQRGTSLTIQCQVDSQVTMMFWYRQQPGQSLTLIATANQGSEATYESGFVIDKFPISRPNLTFSTLTVSNMSPEDSSIYLCSVEPRGATEAFFGQGTRLTVV.

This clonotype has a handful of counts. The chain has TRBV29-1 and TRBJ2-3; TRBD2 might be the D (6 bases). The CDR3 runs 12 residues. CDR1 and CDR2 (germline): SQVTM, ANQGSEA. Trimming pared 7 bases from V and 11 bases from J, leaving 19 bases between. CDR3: CSGHISGSRQYF. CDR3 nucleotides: TGCAGCGGACACATCTCCGGGAGCCGGCAGTATTTT.

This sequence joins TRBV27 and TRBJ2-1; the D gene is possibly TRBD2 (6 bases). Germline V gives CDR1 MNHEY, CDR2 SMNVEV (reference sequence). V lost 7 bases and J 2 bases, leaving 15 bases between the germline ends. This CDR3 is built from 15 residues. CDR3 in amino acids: CASTEAGTPYNEQFF. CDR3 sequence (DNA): TGTGCCAGCACCGAAGCGGGTACCCCCTACAATGAGCAGTTCTTC.

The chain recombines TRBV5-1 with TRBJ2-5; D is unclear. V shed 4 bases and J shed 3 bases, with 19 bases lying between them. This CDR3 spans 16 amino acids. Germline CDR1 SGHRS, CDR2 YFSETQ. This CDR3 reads CASSRTPYSREETQYF. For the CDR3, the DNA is TGCGCCAGCAGCAGGACCCCCTACTCTAGGGAAGAGACCCAGTACTTC. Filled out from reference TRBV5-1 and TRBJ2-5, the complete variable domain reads KAGVTQTPRYLIKTRGQQVTLSCSPISGHRSVSWYQQTPGQGLQFLFEYFSETQRNKGNFPGRFSGRQFSNSRSEMNVSTLELGDSALYLCASSRTPYSREETQYFGPGTRLLVL.

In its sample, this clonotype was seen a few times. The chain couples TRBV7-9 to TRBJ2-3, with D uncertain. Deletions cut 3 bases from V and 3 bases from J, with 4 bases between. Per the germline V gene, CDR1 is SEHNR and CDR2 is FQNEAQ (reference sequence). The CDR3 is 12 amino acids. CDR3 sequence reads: CASSLETDTQYF. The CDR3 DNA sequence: TGTGCCAGCAGCTTGGAGACAGATACGCAGTATTTT.

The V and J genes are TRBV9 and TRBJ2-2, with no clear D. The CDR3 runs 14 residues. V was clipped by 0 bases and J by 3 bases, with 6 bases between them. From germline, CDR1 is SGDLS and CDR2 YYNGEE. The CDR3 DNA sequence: TGTGCCAGCAGCGTAGTGGGGTACACCGGGGAGCTGTTTTTT. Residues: CASSVVGYTGELFF.

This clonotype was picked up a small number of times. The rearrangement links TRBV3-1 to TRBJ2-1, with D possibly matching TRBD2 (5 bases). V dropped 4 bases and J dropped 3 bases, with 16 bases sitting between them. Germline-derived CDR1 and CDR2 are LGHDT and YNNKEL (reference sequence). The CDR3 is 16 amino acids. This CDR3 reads CASSPVEDSFYNEQFF. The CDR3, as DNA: TGTGCCAGCAGCCCAGTAGAGGACTCTTTCTACAATGAGCAGTTCTTC.

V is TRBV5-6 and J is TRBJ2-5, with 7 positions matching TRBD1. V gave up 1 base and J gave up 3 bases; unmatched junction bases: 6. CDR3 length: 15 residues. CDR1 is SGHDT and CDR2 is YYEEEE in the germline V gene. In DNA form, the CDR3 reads TGTGCCAGCAGCTTGATGAGACAGGGAGAAGAGACCCAGTACTTC. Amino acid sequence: CASSLMRQGEETQYF. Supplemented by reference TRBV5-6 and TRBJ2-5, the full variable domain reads DAGVTQSPTHLIKTRGQQVTLRCSPKSGHDTVSWYQQALGQGPQFIFQYYEEEERQRGNFPDRFSGHQFPNYSSELNVNALLLGDSALYLCASSLMRQGEETQYFGPGTRLLVL.

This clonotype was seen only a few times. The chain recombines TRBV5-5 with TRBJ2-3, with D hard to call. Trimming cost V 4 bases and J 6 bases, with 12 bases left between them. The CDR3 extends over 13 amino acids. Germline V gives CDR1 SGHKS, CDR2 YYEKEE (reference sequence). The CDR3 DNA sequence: TGTGCCAGCAGCGTCTCCTTTGGGGATACGCAGTATTTT. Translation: CASSVSFGDTQYF. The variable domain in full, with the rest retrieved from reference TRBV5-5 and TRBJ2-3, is DAGVTQSPTHLIKTRGQQVTLRCSPISGHKSVSWYQQVLGQGPQFIFQYYEKEERGRGNFPDRFSARQFPNYSSELNVNALLLGDSALYLCASSVSFGDTQYFGPGTRLTVL.

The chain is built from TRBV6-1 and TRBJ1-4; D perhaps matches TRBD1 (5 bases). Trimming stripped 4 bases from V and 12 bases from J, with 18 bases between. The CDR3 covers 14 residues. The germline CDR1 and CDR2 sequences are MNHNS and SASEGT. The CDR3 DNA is TGTGCCAGCAGTGTCAGGACATCCCCCAAGGAACTGTTTTTT. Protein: CASSVRTSPKELFF.

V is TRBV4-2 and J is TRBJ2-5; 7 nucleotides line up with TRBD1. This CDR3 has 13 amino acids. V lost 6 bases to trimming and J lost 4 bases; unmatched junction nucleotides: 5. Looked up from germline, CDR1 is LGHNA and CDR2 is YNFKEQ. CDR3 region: CASRETGRETQYF. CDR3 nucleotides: TGTGCCAGCAGAGAGACAGGGAGAGAGACCCAGTACTTC.

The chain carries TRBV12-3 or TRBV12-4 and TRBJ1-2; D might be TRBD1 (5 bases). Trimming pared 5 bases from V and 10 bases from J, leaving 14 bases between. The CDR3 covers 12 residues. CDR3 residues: CASSPGVRDYTF. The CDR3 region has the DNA TGTGCCAGCAGTCCTGGGGTCAGGGACTACACCTTC.

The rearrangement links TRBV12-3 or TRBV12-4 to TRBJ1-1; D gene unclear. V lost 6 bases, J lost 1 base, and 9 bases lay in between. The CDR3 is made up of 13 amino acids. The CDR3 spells CASRSPGNTEAFF. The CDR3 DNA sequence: TGTGCCAGCAGGTCCCCCGGGAACACTGAAGCTTTCTTT.

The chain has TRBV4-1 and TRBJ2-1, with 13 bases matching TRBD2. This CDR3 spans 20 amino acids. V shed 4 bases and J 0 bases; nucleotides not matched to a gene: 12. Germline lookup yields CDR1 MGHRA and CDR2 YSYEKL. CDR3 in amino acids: CASSPPGLAGVSSSYNEQFF. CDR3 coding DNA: TGCGCCAGCAGCCCGCCAGGACTAGCGGGGGTCTCGAGCTCCTACAATGAGCAGTTCTTC.

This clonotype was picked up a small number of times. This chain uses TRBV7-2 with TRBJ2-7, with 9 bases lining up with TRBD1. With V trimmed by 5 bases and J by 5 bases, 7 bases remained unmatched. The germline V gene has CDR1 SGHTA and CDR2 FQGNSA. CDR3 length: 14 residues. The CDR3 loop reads CASSPGQGFDEQYF. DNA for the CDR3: TGTGCCAGCAGCCCGGGACAGGGATTTGACGAGCAGTACTTC.

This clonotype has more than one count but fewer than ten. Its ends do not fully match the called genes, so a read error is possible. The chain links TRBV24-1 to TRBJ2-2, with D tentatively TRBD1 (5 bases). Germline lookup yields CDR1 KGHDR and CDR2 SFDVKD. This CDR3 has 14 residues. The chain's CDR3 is CATSVSGNPGELFF. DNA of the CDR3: TGTGCCACCAGTGTATCAGGGAACCCCGGGGAGCTGTTTTTT.